One sample yielded the 9 T cell receptor beta chains listed below, sequenced in a study of T and B cells in COVID-19 patients. From blood, about 240-550 ng of genomic DNA served as TRB template. BIOMED2 TRB-A/B primer pools were used in multiplex TRB PCR. From the multiplex PCR reads, TCRdb called clonotypes with MiXCR, one entry per CDR3 protein. This table holds about 5,400 distinct CDR3 sequences, about 30% found once. Specimen: blood. Every receptor here comes from a human donor with active COVID-19.

This chain uses TRBV20-1 with TRBJ2-1; 10 bases match TRBD2. V gave up 2 bases and J gave up 6 bases; unmatched junction bases: 4. The CDR3 spans 14 residues. Per the germline V gene, CDR1 is DFQATT and CDR2 is SNEGSKA (reference sequence). CDR3 amino acids: CSARRRTSGNEQFF. In DNA, the CDR3 is TGCAGTGCTAGAAGACGGACTAGCGGCAATGAGCAGTTCTTC.

This clonotype showed up just a few times. The chain couples TRBV20-1 to TRBJ2-7; 9 positions agree with TRBD2. Trimming cost V 3 bases and J 0 bases; bases outside gene matches: 9. This CDR3 is built from 16 residues. Per the germline V gene, CDR1 is DFQATT and CDR2 is SNEGSKA (reference sequence). DNA for the CDR3: TGCAGTGCTAGCTCCCCCAGGACTAGCGTCTCCTACGAGCAGTACTTC. Protein: CSASSPRTSVSYEQYF.

V usage is TRBV7-2 and J usage is TRBJ1-5; D may be TRBD1 (6 bases). Germline V gene data show CDR1 as SGHTA and CDR2 as FQGNSA. This CDR3 is 15 amino acids long. Trimming stripped 5 bases from V and 4 bases from J, with 15 bases between. As DNA, the CDR3 is TGTGCCAGCAGCCCCTCTCGGGGGCCGAATCAGCCCCAGCATTTT. Protein product: CASSPSRGPNQPQHF.

This clonotype is large within its sample. CDR3 sequence reads: CSADVKNTGELFF. The CDR3 region has the DNA TGCAGCGCGGACGTCAAGAACACCGGGGAGCTGTTTTTT. The chain recombines TRBV29-1 with TRBJ2-2; no definite D call. Germline V gives CDR1 SQVTM, CDR2 ANQGSEA. V lost 7 bases to trimming and J lost 1 base, with 10 bases between them. This CDR3 comprises 13 residues.

This clonotype was seen repeatedly, ten times or more. The chain joins TRBV6-2 or TRBV6-3 to TRBJ2-7, with a weak D call TRBD1 (7 bases). CDR1 is MNHEY and CDR2 is SVGEGT in the germline V gene. Trimming pared 0 bases from V and 2 bases from J, leaving 11 bases between. The CDR3 runs to 15 residues. CDR3 sequence: CASSYSTRGAYEQYF. The DNA for the CDR3 is TGTGCCAGCAGTTACTCGACCAGGGGGGCCTACGAGCAGTACTTC.

In this sample, this clonotype is medium-sized. This sequence joins TRBV27 and TRBJ2-1, with D tentatively TRBD1 or TRBD2 (7 bases each). Germline CDR1 MNHEY, CDR2 SMNVEV (reference sequence). The germline V and J ends were trimmed by 4 bases and 4 bases, with 17 bases remaining between them. The CDR3 has 16 residues. CDR3 loop: CASSYGGTELYNEQFF. For the CDR3, the DNA is TGTGCCAGCAGTTACGGGGGGACAGAACTATACAATGAGCAGTTCTTC.

This clonotype was counted between two and nine times. This chain joins TRBV20-1 and TRBJ2-1, with 7 positions matching TRBD2. The junction had 1 base not matched to a gene; V was cut back by 3 bases and J by 5 bases. Germline V gene sequence: CDR1 DFQATT, CDR2 SNEGSKA (reference sequence). The CDR3 length is 12 residues. This chain's CDR3 is CSASLADNEQFF. The CDR3 bases are TGCAGTGCTAGTCTAGCGGACAATGAGCAGTTCTTC.

The V and J genes are TRBV7-2 and TRBJ2-7; 10 nucleotides agree with TRBD2. The J segment lost 2 bases and the V segment lost 1 base, leaving 11 bases of the junction unmatched. This CDR3 has 18 residues. CDR1 SGHTA and CDR2 FQGNSA come from the germline V gene. CDR3 amino acids: CASSLGGASGSGPYEQYF. The DNA for the CDR3 is TGTGCCAGCAGCTTAGGGGGGGCTAGCGGGAGTGGGCCCTACGAGCAGTACTTC.

In DNA, the CDR3 is TGTGCCACCAGTGACCTTGGGCAGGGGGCCCCCTCGACAAGGGAGACCCAGTACTTC. Its translation: CATSDLGQGAPSTRETQYF. The rearrangement links TRBV24-1 to TRBJ2-5, with TRBD1 matching 8 bases. Germline CDR1 is KGHDR and CDR2 is SFDVKD. CDR3 length: 19 residues. V lost 4 bases and J lost 5; bases outside the gene matches: 20.